One sample yielded the 13 T cell receptor beta chains listed below, sequenced in a study of T cells in Graves' hyperthyroidism and ophthalmopathy. RNA transcripts served as the template for amplifying TCR beta CDR3 regions. The HTBI primer set was used in a first-round RT-PCR of the TCR CDR3. TCRdb fed the multiplex PCR reads into MiXCR, producing one record per CDR3 protein. There are about 500,000 distinct CDR3 sequences in the sample; approximately 15% occur only once, and under 20% lies in the top ten. What was sequenced was blood. These receptors were taken from a woman aged 18 to 35 with Graves' hyperthyroidism.

This clonotype was counted ten times or more. As DNA, the CDR3 is TGCGCCAGCAGCCCTCGGACAGGGGATTACAATGAGCAGTTCTTC. This gives the protein CASSPRTGDYNEQFF. The chain employs TRBV5-1 and TRBJ2-1; 9 bases agree with TRBD1. Germline loops: CDR1 SGHRS, CDR2 YFSETQ. The length of the CDR3 is 15 residues. With V trimmed by 4 bases and J by 4 bases, 6 bases remained unmatched. The whole variable domain, remainder taken from reference TRBV5-1 and TRBJ2-1, is KAGVTQTPRYLIKTRGQQVTLSCSPISGHRSVSWYQQTPGQGLQFLFEYFSETQRNKGNFPGRFSGRQFSNSRSEMNVSTLELGDSALYLCASSPRTGDYNEQFFGPGTRLTVL.

This clonotype was seen repeatedly, ten times or more. The chain combines TRBV7-2 with TRBJ2-1; D is possibly TRBD1 (5 bases). The CDR3 consists of 15 residues. Germline lookup yields CDR1 SGHTA and CDR2 FQGNSA. Trimming removed 4 bases from V and 1 base from J, with 11 bases in between. The CDR3 bases are TGTGCCAGCAGCTGGGTGACAGAGTCCTACAATGAGCAGTTCTTC. Encoded protein: CASSWVTESYNEQFF.

The J gene is TRBJ2-7, the V gene TRBV7-9; 15 positions match TRBD2. V was clipped by 1 base and J by 0 bases; unmatched bases: 4. The CDR3 sequence is 18 residues long. Per the germline V gene, CDR1 is SEHNR and CDR2 is FQNEAQ (reference sequence). DNA of the CDR3: TGTGCCAGCAGCTTAGGGGGACTAGCGGGAGGATTCTCCTACGAGCAGTACTTC. Amino acids: CASSLGGLAGGFSYEQYF.

The CDR3 DNA follows: TGTGCCATACGGGACAGCCGATACGAGCAGTACTTC. Translation: CAIRDSRYEQYF. This chain uses TRBV10-3 with TRBJ2-7, with TRBD1 matching 7 bases. The J segment lost 4 bases and the V segment lost 9 bases, leaving 6 bases of the junction unmatched. The V gene's germline CDR1 is ENHRY and CDR2 SYGVKD. The length of the CDR3 is 12 residues.

This clonotype was recorded many times. V usage is TRBV28 and J usage is TRBJ1-5; 9 nucleotides match TRBD1. CDR3 length: 15 residues. The germline V gene encodes CDR1 MDHEN and CDR2 SYDVKM. J lost 7 bases, V lost 7 bases, and 11 bases had no gene match. The CDR3 sequence is CASITRDRVVQPQHF. The CDR3 DNA sequence: TGTGCCAGCATCACCCGGGACAGGGTTGTGCAGCCCCAGCATTTT.

The rearrangement uses TRBV29-1 and TRBJ1-1, with D unresolved. The CDR3 has 12 residues. The V end was cut by 4 bases, the J end by 1 base, with 7 bases between. From germline, CDR1 is SQVTM and CDR2 ANQGSEA. CDR3: CSVVGPNTEAFF. The CDR3 nucleotides are TGCAGCGTTGTAGGGCCGAACACTGAAGCTTTCTTT.

This clonotype was detected many times. The V gene is TRBV7-3, the J gene TRBJ1-2; unclear D gene. CDR1 SGHTA and CDR2 FQGTGA come from the germline V gene. This CDR3 region has 13 residues. Trimming took off 4 bases at V and 8 bases at J, with 14 bases between the two ends. CDR3 loop: CASSSLQSRGYTF. As DNA, the CDR3 is TGTGCCAGCAGCTCGCTCCAATCGAGAGGCTACACCTTC.

V gene TRBV19 combines with J gene TRBJ1-2; 10 bases agree with TRBD1. The J segment lost 6 bases and the V segment lost 5 bases, leaving 3 bases of the junction unmatched. CDR1 is LNHDA, CDR2 SQIVND, per germline (reference sequence). The length of the CDR3 is 13 residues. The CDR3 nucleotides are TGTGCCAGTAGTCGGACAGGGGGACATGGCTACACCTTC. Its protein is CASSRTGGHGYTF.

At least ten counts were recorded for this clonotype. The chain couples TRBV12-3 or TRBV12-4 to TRBJ2-1, with TRBD1 identical over 8 bases. V lost 3 bases and J lost 5; bases outside the gene matches: 9. This CDR3 comprises 16 residues. Written as DNA, the CDR3 is TGTGCCAGCAGTTTTACTGTACAGGGGGGCCACAATGAGCAGTTCTTC. Its protein is CASSFTVQGGHNEQFF.

The chain is built from TRBV12-3 or TRBV12-4 and TRBJ1-2, with D maybe TRBD1 (6 bases). The germline V and J ends were trimmed by 8 bases and 12 bases, with 22 bases remaining between them. CDR3 length: 13 amino acids. For the CDR3, the DNA is TGTGCCAGCCGCTACGGGGGCCAATCTCCACACACCTTC. Translating it yields CASRYGGQSPHTF.

The rearrangement joins TRBV2 to TRBJ2-5; the D gene is possibly TRBD2 (5 bases). Trimming removed 1 base at V and 9 bases at J, with 9 bases between. Per germline, CDR1 SNHLY and CDR2 FYNNEI. CDR3 length: 12 amino acids. The CDR3 DNA sequence: TGTGCCAGCAGTGAAGATGCGGGCGCCCAGTACTTC. It codes for CASSEDAGAQYF.

The rearrangement uses TRBV5-1 and TRBJ2-6; D gene unclear. This CDR3 is built from 12 residues. V lost 7 bases and J lost 2, with 4 bases in between. Germline lookup yields CDR1 SGHRS and CDR2 YFSETQ. The CDR3 coding sequence is TGCGCCAGCGTCACTGGGGCCAACGTCCTGACTTTC. Amino acids: CASVTGANVLTF.

This clonotype was recorded many times. The J gene is TRBJ2-1, the V gene TRBV28, with 10 nucleotides matching TRBD2. There are 16 residues in the CDR3. Germline loops: CDR1 MDHEN, CDR2 SYDVKM. After removal of 6 bases from V and 0 bases from J, the junction contained 5 bases not matched to a gene. DNA for the CDR3: TGTGCCAGCAGACCGTCTAGCGGGGGCTCCTACAATGAGCAGTTCTTC. Protein: CASRPSSGGSYNEQFF.